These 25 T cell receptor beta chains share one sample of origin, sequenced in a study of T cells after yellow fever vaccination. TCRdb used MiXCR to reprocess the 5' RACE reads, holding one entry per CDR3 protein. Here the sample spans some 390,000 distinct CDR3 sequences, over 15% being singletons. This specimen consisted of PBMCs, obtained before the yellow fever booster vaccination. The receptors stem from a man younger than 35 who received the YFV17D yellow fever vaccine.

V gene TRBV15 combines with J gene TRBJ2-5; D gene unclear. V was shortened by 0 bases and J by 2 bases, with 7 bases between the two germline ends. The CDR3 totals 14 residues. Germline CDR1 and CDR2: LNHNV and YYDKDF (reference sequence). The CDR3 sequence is CATSREGRQETQYF. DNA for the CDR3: TGTGCCACCAGCAGAGAGGGCAGGCAAGAGACCCAGTACTTC.

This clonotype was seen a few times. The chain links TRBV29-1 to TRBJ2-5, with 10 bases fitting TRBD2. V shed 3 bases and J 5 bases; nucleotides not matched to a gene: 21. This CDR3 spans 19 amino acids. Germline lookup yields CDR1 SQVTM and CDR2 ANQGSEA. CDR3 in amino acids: CSVDLGVVSGGGEWETQYF. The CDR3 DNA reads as TGCAGCGTTGACCTTGGCGTGGTCAGCGGGGGGGGAGAATGGGAGACCCAGTACTTC. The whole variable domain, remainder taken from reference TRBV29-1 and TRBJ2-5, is SAVISQKPSRDICQRGTSLTIQCQVDSQVTMMFWYRQQPGQSLTLIATANQGSEATYESGFVIDKFPISRPNLTFSTLTVSNMSPEDSSIYLCSVDLGVVSGGGEWETQYFGPGTRLLVL.

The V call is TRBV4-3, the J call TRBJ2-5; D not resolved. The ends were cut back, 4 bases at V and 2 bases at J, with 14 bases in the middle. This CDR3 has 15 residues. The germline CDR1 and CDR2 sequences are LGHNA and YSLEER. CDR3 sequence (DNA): TGCGCCAGCAGCCTTAACGGTCGGAGACAAGAGACCCAGTACTTC. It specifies CASSLNGRRQETQYF.

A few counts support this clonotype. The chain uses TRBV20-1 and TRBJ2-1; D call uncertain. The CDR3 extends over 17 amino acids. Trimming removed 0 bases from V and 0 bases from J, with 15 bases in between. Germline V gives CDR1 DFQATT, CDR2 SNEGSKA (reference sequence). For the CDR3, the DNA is TGCAGTGCTAGAGATCCCCACTCCCAAAGCTCCTACAATGAGCAGTTCTTC. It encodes CSARDPHSQSSYNEQFF.

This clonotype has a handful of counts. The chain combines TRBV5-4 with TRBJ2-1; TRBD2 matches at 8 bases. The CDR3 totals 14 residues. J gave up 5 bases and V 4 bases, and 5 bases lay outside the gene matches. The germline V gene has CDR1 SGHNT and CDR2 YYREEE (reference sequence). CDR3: CASSRSGGNNEQFF. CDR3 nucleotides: TGTGCCAGCAGCCGCAGCGGGGGTAACAATGAGCAGTTCTTC.

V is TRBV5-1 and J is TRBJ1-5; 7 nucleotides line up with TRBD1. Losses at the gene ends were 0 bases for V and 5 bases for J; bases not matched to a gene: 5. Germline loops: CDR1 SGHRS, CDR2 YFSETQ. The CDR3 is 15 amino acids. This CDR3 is CASSLGGQLDQPQHF. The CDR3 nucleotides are TGCGCCAGCAGCTTGGGGGGACAGTTGGATCAGCCCCAGCATTTT.

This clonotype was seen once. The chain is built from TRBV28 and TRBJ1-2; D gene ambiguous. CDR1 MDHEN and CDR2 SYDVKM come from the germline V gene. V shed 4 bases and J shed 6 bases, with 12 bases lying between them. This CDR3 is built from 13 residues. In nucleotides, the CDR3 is TGTGCCAGCAGTTCACCTGTCTCGGATGGCTACACCTTC. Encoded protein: CASSSPVSDGYTF.

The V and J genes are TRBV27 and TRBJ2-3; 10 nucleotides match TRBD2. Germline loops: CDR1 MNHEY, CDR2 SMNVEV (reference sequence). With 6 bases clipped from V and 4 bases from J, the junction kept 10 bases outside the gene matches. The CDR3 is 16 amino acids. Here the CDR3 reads CASRSSGGQEADTQYF. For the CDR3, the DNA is TGTGCCAGCAGGTCTAGCGGGGGTCAGGAGGCAGATACGCAGTATTTT.

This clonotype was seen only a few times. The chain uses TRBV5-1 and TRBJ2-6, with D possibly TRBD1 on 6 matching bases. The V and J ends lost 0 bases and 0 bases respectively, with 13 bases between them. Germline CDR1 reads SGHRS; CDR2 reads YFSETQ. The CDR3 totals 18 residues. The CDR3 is CASSLGRDIYSGANVLTF. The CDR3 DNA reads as TGCGCCAGCAGCTTGGGAAGGGACATATACTCTGGGGCCAACGTCCTGACTTTC.

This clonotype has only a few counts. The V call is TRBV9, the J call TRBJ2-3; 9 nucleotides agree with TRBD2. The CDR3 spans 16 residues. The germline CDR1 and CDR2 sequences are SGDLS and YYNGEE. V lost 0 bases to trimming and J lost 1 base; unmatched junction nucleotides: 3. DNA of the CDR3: TGTGCCAGCAGCGTAGCGCGGGGGGGACGCACAGATACGCAGTATTTT. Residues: CASSVARGGRTDTQYF.

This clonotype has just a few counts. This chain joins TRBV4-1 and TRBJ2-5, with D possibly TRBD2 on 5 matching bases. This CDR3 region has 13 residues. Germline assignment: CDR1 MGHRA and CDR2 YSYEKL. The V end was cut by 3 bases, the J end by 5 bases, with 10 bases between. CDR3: CASSQRESETQYF. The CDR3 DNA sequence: TGCGCCAGCAGCCAGAGGGAGTCGGAGACCCAGTACTTC.

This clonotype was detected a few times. CDR3 in amino acids: CASSLSPPLNGYTF. CDR3 sequence (DNA): TGTGCCAGCAGTTTATCACCTCCGTTGAATGGCTACACCTTC. The chain couples TRBV27 to TRBJ1-2; D gene uncertain. Germline V lookup: CDR1 MNHEY, CDR2 SMNVEV (reference sequence). Between the trimmed V and J ends, which lost 0 bases and 6 bases, there was a span of 11 bases. This CDR3 is 14 amino acids long.

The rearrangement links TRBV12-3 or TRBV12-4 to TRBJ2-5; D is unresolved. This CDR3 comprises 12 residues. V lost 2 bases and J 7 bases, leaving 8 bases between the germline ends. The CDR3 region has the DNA TGTGCCAGCAGTTTATGGGTGGCGACCCAGTACTTC. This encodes CASSLWVATQYF.

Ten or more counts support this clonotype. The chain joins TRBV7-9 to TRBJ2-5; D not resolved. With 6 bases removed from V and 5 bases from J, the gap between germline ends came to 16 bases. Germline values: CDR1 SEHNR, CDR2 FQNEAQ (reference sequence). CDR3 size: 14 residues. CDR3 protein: CASSSHPLLETQYF. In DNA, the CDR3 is TGTGCCAGCAGTTCCCACCCGCTTTTGGAGACCCAGTACTTC.

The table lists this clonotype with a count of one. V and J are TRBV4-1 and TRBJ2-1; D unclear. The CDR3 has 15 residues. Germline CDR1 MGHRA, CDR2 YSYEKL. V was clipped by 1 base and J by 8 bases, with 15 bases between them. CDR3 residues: CASSQGIDEVHEQFF. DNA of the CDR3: TGCGCCAGCAGCCAAGGGATAGACGAGGTCCATGAGCAGTTCTTC.

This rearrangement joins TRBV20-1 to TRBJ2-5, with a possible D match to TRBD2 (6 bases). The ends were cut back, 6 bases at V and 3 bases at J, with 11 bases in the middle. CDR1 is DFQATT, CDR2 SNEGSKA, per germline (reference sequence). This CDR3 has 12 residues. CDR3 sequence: CSAKWGEETQYF. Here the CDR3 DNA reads TGCAGTGCGAAGTGGGGGGAAGAGACCCAGTACTTC.

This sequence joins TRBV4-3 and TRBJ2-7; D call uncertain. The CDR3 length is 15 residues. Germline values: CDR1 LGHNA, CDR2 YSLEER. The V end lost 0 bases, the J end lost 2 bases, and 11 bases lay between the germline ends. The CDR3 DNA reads TGCGCCAGCAGCCAAGATAAGTACGGGCCCTACGAGCAGTACTTC. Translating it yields CASSQDKYGPYEQYF.

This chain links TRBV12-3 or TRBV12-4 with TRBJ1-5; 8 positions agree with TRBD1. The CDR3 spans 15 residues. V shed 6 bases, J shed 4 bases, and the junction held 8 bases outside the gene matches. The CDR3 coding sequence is TGTGCCAGCAGCATGTCAGGGGGCGCTAATCAGCCCCAGCATTTT. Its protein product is CASSMSGGANQPQHF.

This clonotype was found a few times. In nucleotides, the CDR3 is TGTGCCAGCAGCGCTGCGACAGAAGGTTCTGAAGCTTTCTTT. It is translated as CASSAATEGSEAFF. V is TRBV7-3 and J is TRBJ1-1, with TRBD1 as a possible D gene (5 bases). CDR1 is SGHTA, CDR2 FQGTGA, per germline. V was shortened by 5 bases and J by 6 bases, with 16 bases between the two germline ends. The CDR3 sequence is 14 residues long. The complete variable domain, with remaining parts taken from reference TRBV7-3 and TRBJ1-1, reads GAGVSQTPSNKVTEKGKYVELRCDPISGHTALYWYRQSLGQGPEFLIYFQGTGAADDSGLPNDRFFAVRPEGSVSTLKIQRTERGDSAVYLCASSAATEGSEAFFGQGTRLTVV.

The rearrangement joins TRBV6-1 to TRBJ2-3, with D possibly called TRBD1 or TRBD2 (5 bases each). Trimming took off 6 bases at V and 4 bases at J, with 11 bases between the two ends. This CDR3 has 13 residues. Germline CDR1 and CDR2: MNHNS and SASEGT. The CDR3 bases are TGTGCCAGCAGGGGACGACCCGCAGATACGCAGTATTTT. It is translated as CASRGRPADTQYF.

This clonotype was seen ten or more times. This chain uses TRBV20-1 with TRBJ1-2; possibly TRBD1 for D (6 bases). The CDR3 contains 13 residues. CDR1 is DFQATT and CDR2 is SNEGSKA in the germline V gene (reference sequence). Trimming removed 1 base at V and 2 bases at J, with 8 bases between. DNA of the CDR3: TGCAGTGCTAGAGTGACAGGAAACTATGGCTACACCTTC. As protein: CSARVTGNYGYTF.

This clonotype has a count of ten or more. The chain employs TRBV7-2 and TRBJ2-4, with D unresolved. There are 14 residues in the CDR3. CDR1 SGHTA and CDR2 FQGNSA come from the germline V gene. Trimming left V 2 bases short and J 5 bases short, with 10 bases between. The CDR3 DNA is TGTGCCAGCAGCTTAAGGCTAGGGCAAAACATTCAGTACTTC. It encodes CASSLRLGQNIQYF.

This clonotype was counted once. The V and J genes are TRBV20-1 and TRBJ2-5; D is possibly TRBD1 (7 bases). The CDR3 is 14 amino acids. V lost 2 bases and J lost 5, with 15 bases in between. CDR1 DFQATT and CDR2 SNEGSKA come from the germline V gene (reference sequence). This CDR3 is CSARSAGGRETQYF. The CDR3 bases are TGCAGTGCTAGAAGTGCAGGGGGGAGGGAGACCCAGTACTTC.

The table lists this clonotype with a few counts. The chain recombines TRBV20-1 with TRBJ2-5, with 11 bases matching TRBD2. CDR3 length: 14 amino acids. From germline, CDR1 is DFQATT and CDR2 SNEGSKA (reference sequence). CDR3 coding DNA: TGCTCCTCGAGACTAGCGGGGCTTCAAGAGACCCAGTACTTC. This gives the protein CSSRLAGLQETQYF.

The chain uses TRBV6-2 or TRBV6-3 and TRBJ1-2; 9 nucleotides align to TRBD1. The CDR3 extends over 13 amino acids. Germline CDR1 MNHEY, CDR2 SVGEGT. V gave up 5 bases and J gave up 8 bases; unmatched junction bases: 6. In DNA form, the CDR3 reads TGTGCCAGCAGTCGCCGGGACAGGGCGGGCTACACCTTC. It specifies CASSRRDRAGYTF.